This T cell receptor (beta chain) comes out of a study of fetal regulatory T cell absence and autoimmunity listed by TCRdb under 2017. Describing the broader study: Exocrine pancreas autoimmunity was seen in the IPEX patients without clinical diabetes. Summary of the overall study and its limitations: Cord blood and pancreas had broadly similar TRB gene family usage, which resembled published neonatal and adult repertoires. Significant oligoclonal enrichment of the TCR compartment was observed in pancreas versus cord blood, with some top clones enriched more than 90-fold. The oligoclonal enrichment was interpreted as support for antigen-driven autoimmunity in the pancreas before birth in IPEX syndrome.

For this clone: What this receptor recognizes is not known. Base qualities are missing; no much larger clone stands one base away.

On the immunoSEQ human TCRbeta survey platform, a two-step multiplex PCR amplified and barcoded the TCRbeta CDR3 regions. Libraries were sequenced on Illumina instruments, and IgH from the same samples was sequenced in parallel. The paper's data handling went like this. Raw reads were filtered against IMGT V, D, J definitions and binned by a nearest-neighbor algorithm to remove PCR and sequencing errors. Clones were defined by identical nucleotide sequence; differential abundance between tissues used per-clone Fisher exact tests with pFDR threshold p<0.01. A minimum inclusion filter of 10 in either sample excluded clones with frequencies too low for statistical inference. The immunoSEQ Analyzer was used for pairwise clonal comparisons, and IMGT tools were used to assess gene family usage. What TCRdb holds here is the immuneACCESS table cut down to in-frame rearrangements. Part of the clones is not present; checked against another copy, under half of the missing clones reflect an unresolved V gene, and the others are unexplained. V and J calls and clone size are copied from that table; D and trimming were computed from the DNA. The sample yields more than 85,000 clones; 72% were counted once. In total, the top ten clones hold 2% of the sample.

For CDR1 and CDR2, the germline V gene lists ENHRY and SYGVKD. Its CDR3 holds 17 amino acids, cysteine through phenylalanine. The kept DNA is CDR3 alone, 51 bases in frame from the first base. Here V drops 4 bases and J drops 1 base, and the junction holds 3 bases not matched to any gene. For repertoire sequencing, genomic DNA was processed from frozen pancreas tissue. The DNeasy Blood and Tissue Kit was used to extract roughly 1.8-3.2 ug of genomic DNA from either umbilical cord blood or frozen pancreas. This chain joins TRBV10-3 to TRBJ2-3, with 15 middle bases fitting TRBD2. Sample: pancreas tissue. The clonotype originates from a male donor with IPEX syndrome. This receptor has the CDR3 CAISGGLAGGRTDTQYF. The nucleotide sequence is TGTGCCATCAGTGGGGGACTAGCGGGGGGTCGCACAGATACGCAGTATTTT.